These 20 T cell receptor beta chains came from one sample sequenced in a study of PD-L1 blockade in urothelial cancer. Time point meaning: pretreatment peripheral blood. Libraries were prepared by immunoSEQ multiplex PCR; TCRdb keeps only in-frame clonotypes and omits some of them. Found here are roughly 95,000 clones, around 87% of them singletons; the top ten hold roughly 2%. Sample: PBMCs, taken around atezolizumab (anti-PD-L1) treatment. Source of these receptors: a man in his sixties with urothelial cancer.

The chain recombines TRBV5-6 with TRBJ1-5; TRBD1 is a possible D gene (5 bases). Trimming cost V 0 bases and J 4 bases, with 8 bases left between them. The CDR3 totals 14 residues. Germline values: CDR1 SGHDT, CDR2 YYEEEE. The CDR3 here is CASSLGGPNQPQHF. The CDR3 DNA sequence: TGTGCCAGCAGCTTGGGGGGCCCAAATCAGCCCCAGCATTTT. The variable domain in full, with the rest retrieved from reference TRBV5-6 and TRBJ1-5, is DAGVTQSPTHLIKTRGQQVTLRCSPKSGHDTVSWYQQALGQGPQFIFQYYEEEERQRGNFPDRFSGHQFPNYSSELNVNALLLGDSALYLCASSLGGPNQPQHFGDGTRLSIL.

The V call is TRBV6-6, the J call TRBJ1-4; D possibly corresponds to TRBD1 (6 bases). V was cut by 7 bases and J by 4 bases, with 13 bases left in between. CDR1 is MNHNY and CDR2 is SVGAGI in the germline V gene (reference sequence). This CDR3 spans 14 amino acids. The CDR3 protein is CASNGQSFNEKLFF. DNA of the CDR3: TGTGCCAGCAATGGACAGAGTTTTAATGAAAAACTGTTTTTT.

This clone came up a few times. The CDR3 DNA follows: TGTGCCTGGAGTGTAGGACAGGTCTCTAACTATGGCTACACCTTC. Translating it yields CAWSVGQVSNYGYTF. The rearrangement uses TRBV30 and TRBJ1-2; 7 bases are shared with TRBD1. V lost 0 bases to trimming and J lost 0 bases; unmatched junction nucleotides: 4. Germline V CDR1 and CDR2: GTSNPN, SVGIG (reference sequence). CDR3 size: 15 residues.

The chain employs TRBV9 and TRBJ2-3, with D maybe TRBD2 (5 bases). This CDR3 contains 15 residues. In germline, CDR1 is SGDLS, CDR2 YYNGEE. Trimming shortened V by 4 bases and J by 1 base, and 13 bases separated the two germline ends. In nucleotides, the CDR3 is TGTGCCAGCAGCCCAAGCGGAGGCCGCACAGATACGCAGTATTTT. Translation gives CASSPSGGRTDTQYF.

The chain combines TRBV30 with TRBJ2-1; D might be TRBD2 (6 bases). The CDR3 contains 16 residues. The V end lost 0 bases, the J end lost 5 bases, and 17 bases lay between the germline ends. The germline V gene encodes CDR1 GTSNPN and CDR2 SVGIG (reference sequence). In DNA form, the CDR3 reads TGTGCCTGGAGTGTAGGCGGGGCAGGGAGGAACAATGAGCAGTTCTTC. Protein: CAWSVGGAGRNNEQFF.

The CDR3 region has the DNA TGTGCCAGCAGTTTGGGGCAGGGGCGGCAAGAGACCCAGTACTTC. Protein sequence: CASSLGQGRQETQYF. The chain is built from TRBV28 and TRBJ2-5; a possible D gene is TRBD1 (6 bases). The germline V gene has CDR1 MDHEN and CDR2 SYDVKM. The CDR3 is 15 amino acids. V was pared by 3 bases and J by 2 bases, with 13 bases between.

The chain recombines TRBV7-2 with TRBJ1-1; tentatively, D is TRBD1 (5 bases). V gave up 5 bases and J gave up 1 base, with 14 bases separating them. The CDR3 length is 15 residues. Germline CDR1 is SGHTA and CDR2 is FQGNSA. CDR3 in amino acids: CASSNRWGENTEAFF. The CDR3 nucleotides are TGTGCCAGCAGCAACAGGTGGGGGGAGAACACTGAAGCTTTCTTT.

The V and J genes are TRBV9 and TRBJ1-1, with D perhaps matching TRBD1 (6 bases). Trimming left V 4 bases short and J 1 base short, with 11 bases between. From germline, CDR1 is SGDLS and CDR2 YYNGEE. CDR3 length: 14 residues. The CDR3 here is CASSLSGENTEAFF. The CDR3 DNA is TGTGCCAGCAGCCTCTCAGGGGAGAACACTGAAGCTTTCTTT. The full variable domain, with the rest looked up from reference TRBV9 and TRBJ1-1, is DSGVTQTPKHLITATGQRVTLRCSPRSGDLSVYWYQQSLDQGLQFLIQYYNGEERAKGNILERFSAQQFPDLHSELNLSSLELGDSALYFCASSLSGENTEAFFGQGTRLTVV.

The chain joins TRBV6-1 to TRBJ1-2, with D perhaps matching TRBD1 (6 bases). Trimming removed 7 bases from V and 5 bases from J, with 14 bases in between. CDR3 size: 13 residues. In germline, CDR1 is MNHNS, CDR2 SASEGT. The CDR3 DNA reads TGTGCCAGCAACCCCAGGGGATTATATGGCTACACCTTC. It codes for CASNPRGLYGYTF.

V usage is TRBV19 and J usage is TRBJ1-5, with 8 bases lining up with TRBD1. The CDR3 totals 12 residues. Germline trimming cut 6 bases from V and 9 bases from J; bases unmatched to any gene: 4. Germline-derived CDR1 and CDR2 are LNHDA and SQIVND (reference sequence). In DNA form, the CDR3 reads TGTGCCAGTAGCGACAGGGGTCCGCCCCAGCATTTT. The encoded protein is CASSDRGPPQHF.

The chain combines TRBV27 with TRBJ1-4; D is undetermined. Germline loops: CDR1 MNHEY, CDR2 SMNVEV (reference sequence). This CDR3 spans 14 amino acids. The V and J ends lost 8 bases and 11 bases respectively, with 21 bases between them. The CDR3: CASHEGSAPRKLFF. In nucleotides, the CDR3 is TGTGCCAGCCACGAAGGATCGGCTCCGAGGAAACTGTTTTTT.

V and J are TRBV18 and TRBJ1-5; possible D gene TRBD1, 5 bases. V was cut by 3 bases and J by 2 bases, with 11 bases left in between. CDR1 is KGHSH, CDR2 LQKENI, per germline. The CDR3 has 15 residues. The CDR3 DNA is TGTGCCAGCTCACCCACGGGGGTGCGCAATCAGCCCCAGCATTTT. The encoded protein is CASSPTGVRNQPQHF.

This clone has a single count. CDR3 DNA: TGTGCCAGCAGCCGTCGAAGCGGGCCCTACGAGCAGTACTTC. Translating gives CASSRRSGPYEQYF. This chain links TRBV11-2 with TRBJ2-7; TRBD2 might be the D (6 bases). The germline V gene has CDR1 SGHAT and CDR2 FQNNGV. V lost 5 bases, J lost 2 bases, and 13 bases lay in between. The CDR3 extends over 14 amino acids.

The chain joins TRBV5-6 to TRBJ1-5; D is perhaps TRBD1 (6 bases). The CDR3 is made up of 13 amino acids. CDR1 and CDR2 from the germline V gene are SGHDT and YYEEEE. V was shortened by 5 bases and J by 7 bases, with 13 bases between the two germline ends. CDR3 DNA sequence: TGTGCCAGCAGTACAGGGAAGGGGCAGCCCCAGCATTTT. Its translation is CASSTGKGQPQHF.

The chain couples TRBV6-5 to TRBJ2-4; the D gene is possibly TRBD2 (6 bases). Germline V gene data show CDR1 as MNHEY and CDR2 as SVGAGI. The CDR3 has 14 residues. Trimming removed 5 bases at V and 4 bases at J, with 12 bases between. CDR3 sequence: CASSPWGDKNIQYF. DNA for the CDR3: TGTGCCAGCAGTCCATGGGGGGATAAAAACATTCAGTACTTC.

The CDR3 nucleotides read TGTGCCAGCAGCTCACTAGCGCGGGCGGAGACCCAGTACTTC. Its protein is CASSSLARAETQYF. The chain has TRBV7-3 and TRBJ2-5, with 7 bases that match TRBD2. CDR1 and CDR2 from the germline V gene are SGHTA and FQGTGA. This CDR3 comprises 14 residues. With V trimmed by 4 bases and J by 5 bases, 7 bases remained unmatched.

This sequence joins TRBV19 and TRBJ1-2; 10 nucleotides match TRBD1. Per the germline V gene, CDR1 is LNHDA and CDR2 is SQIVND (reference sequence). This CDR3 has 13 residues. V dropped 7 bases and J dropped 8; count of bases not matched to a gene: 7. In DNA form, the CDR3 reads TGTGCCAGTACCGAGACAGGGGGCCAAGGCTACACCTTC. Its protein product is CASTETGGQGYTF.

CDR3 loop: CASSLDRGAWETQYF. In DNA, the CDR3 is TGTGCCAGCAGCTTAGATCGGGGGGCCTGGGAGACCCAGTACTTC. The rearrangement links TRBV11-2 to TRBJ2-5, with D maybe TRBD2 (7 bases). Germline CDR1 SGHAT, CDR2 FQNNGV. This CDR3 has 15 residues. The V end lost 0 bases, the J end lost 5 bases, and 13 bases lay between the germline ends.

This clone was found once. The chain couples TRBV2 to TRBJ2-5, with D possibly matching TRBD2 (6 bases). Germline V gene sequence: CDR1 SNHLY, CDR2 FYNNEI. V shed 5 bases and J shed 6 bases, with 13 bases lying between them. The CDR3 sequence is 13 residues long. In DNA form, the CDR3 reads TGTGCCAGCAGTCCGGGAGCGGGCCAGACCCAGTACTTC. It yields the protein CASSPGAGQTQYF.

The chain combines TRBV30 with TRBJ2-3; 9 positions match TRBD2. This CDR3 comprises 16 residues. V dropped 0 bases and J dropped 9; count of bases not matched to a gene: 13. Germline V gene lookup returns CDR1 GTSNPN and CDR2 SVGIG (reference sequence). CDR3 DNA: TGTGCCTGGAGTGTAGAGGTTTGGCGGGAGGGAGGGACGCAGTATTTT. Protein: CAWSVEVWREGGTQYF.